One sample yielded the 29 T cell receptor beta chains listed below, sequenced in a study of cytomegalovirus exposure and HLA in healthy donors. Use of 60 Vbeta and 13 Jbeta primers characterized the PCR. Sequencing used immunoSEQ multiplex PCR; TCRdb keeps in-frame clones, though not all of them. The table lists 130,000 or so clones, around 77% of them singletons, with 5% to 5.5% in the top ten. Sequences were obtained from PBMCs. All receptors come from a man aged 30 to 45 in good health and CMV-seronegative.

DNA of the CDR3: TGTGCCAGCACTCAACCCGGAGGGCAGAGCTACGAGCAGTACTTC. Translation: CASTQPGGQSYEQYF. The chain couples TRBV6-1 to TRBJ2-7; a weak D match, TRBD2 (6 bases). This CDR3 has 15 amino acids. Per the germline V gene, CDR1 is MNHNS and CDR2 is SASEGT. V shed 7 bases and J shed 3 bases, with 19 bases lying between them.

The chain carries TRBV30 and TRBJ1-5; 8 bases are a match to TRBD1. V trimming: 5 bases; J trimming: 0 bases; junction bases outside the gene matches: 6. This CDR3 has 15 residues. Germline lookup yields CDR1 GTSNPN and CDR2 SVGIG (reference sequence). The CDR3 is CAWSPGTGSNQPQHF. CDR3 bases: TGTGCCTGGTCGCCGGGGACAGGTAGCAATCAGCCCCAGCATTTT.

The V gene is TRBV27, the J gene TRBJ2-1; D may be TRBD2 (6 bases). The CDR3 consists of 15 residues. The germline V gene has CDR1 MNHEY and CDR2 SMNVEV (reference sequence). V lost 3 bases and J lost 0, with 9 bases in between. The CDR3 loop reads CASSLAGPSYNEQFF. DNA of the CDR3: TGTGCCAGCAGTTTGGCGGGGCCCTCCTACAATGAGCAGTTCTTC.

CDR3 in DNA: TGTGCCATCAAAACAGGGGCCGACACCGGGGAGCTGTTTTTT. It specifies CAIKTGADTGELFF. The rearrangement joins TRBV10-3 to TRBJ2-2; 7 nucleotides align to TRBD1. The trim removed 7 bases at V and 3 bases at J, leaving 5 bases unmatched. Looked up from germline, CDR1 is ENHRY and CDR2 is SYGVKD. This CDR3 has 14 amino acids.

The chain combines TRBV11-3 with TRBJ2-3; D is ambiguous. V was trimmed by 6 bases and J by 0 bases, leaving 10 bases between them. The length of the CDR3 is 14 residues. Germline values: CDR1 SGHNT, CDR2 YENEEA. CDR3 amino acids: CASRRTASTDTQYF. CDR3 coding DNA: TGTGCCAGCAGGCGTACAGCTAGCACAGATACGCAGTATTTT.

The chain combines TRBV11-2 with TRBJ1-4; D is unclear. The CDR3 is 13 amino acids. The germline V gene encodes CDR1 SGHAT and CDR2 FQNNGV. The ends were cut back, 5 bases at V and 6 bases at J, with 10 bases in the middle. CDR3: CASSIITDEKLFF. For the CDR3, the DNA is TGTGCCAGCAGCATTATAACGGATGAAAAACTGTTTTTT.

This chain links TRBV5-1 with TRBJ2-5; TRBD2 matches at 10 bases. From germline, CDR1 is SGHRS and CDR2 YFSETQ. The J segment lost 0 bases and the V segment lost 0 bases, leaving 2 bases of the junction unmatched. There are 16 residues in the CDR3. The CDR3 nucleotides are TGCGCCAGCAGCTTGGCCGGGACTAGCGACCAAGAGACCCAGTACTTC. Translated, it gives CASSLAGTSDQETQYF.

The V and J genes are TRBV5-4 and TRBJ1-2; TRBD1 aligns across 8 bases. The germline gives CDR1 SGHNT, CDR2 YYREEE (reference sequence). The CDR3 has 14 amino acids. V lost 4 bases, J lost 8 bases, and 10 bases stayed unmatched. The DNA of the CDR3 is TGTGCCAGCAGCACAGCCCAGGGGGCCGGGGGCTACACCTTC. Translating gives CASSTAQGAGGYTF.

The genes are TRBV10-1 and TRBJ2-7; 9 bases align to TRBD1. CDR3 length: 15 residues. Per the germline V gene, CDR1 is WNHNN and CDR2 is SYGVQD (reference sequence). With V trimmed by 3 bases and J by 3 bases, 6 bases remained unmatched. CDR3 DNA sequence: TGCGCCAGCAGTGACACCGGGACAGGGAACTACGAGCAGTACTTC. This codes for CASSDTGTGNYEQYF.

Here the CDR3 reads CASSPRVHSYNEQFF. DNA for the CDR3: TGTGCCAGCAGCCCGCGAGTGCACTCCTACAATGAGCAGTTCTTC. This rearrangement joins TRBV7-2 to TRBJ2-1; D remains unclear. Germline V gives CDR1 SGHTA, CDR2 FQGNSA. V was clipped by 5 bases and J by 0 bases, with 11 bases between them. The CDR3 spans 15 residues.

Comment on this clone: This specimen includes other DNA sequences encoding the same CDR3. The J gene is TRBJ1-1, the V gene TRBV14; D is possibly TRBD1 (5 bases). This CDR3 is built from 14 residues. From germline, CDR1 is SGHDN and CDR2 FVKESK. Trimming cost V 2 bases and J 1 base, with 8 bases left between them. The CDR3 nucleotides are TGTGCCAGCAGCCAACGGGGGGGGAACACTGAAGCTTTCTTT. It specifies CASSQRGGNTEAFF.

The table lists this clone with a few counts. This chain uses TRBV6-1 with TRBJ1-4; TRBD1 matches at 7 bases. The V gene's germline CDR1 is MNHNS and CDR2 SASEGT. With 4 bases clipped from V and 4 bases from J, the junction kept 9 bases outside the gene matches. The CDR3 extends over 16 amino acids. CDR3 region: CASSVSPTGFNEKLFF. In DNA form, the CDR3 reads TGTGCCAGCAGTGTTTCCCCGACAGGGTTTAATGAAAAACTGTTTTTT.

The rearrangement links TRBV19 to TRBJ2-2; perhaps TRBD1 as D (6 bases). Trimming pared 3 bases from V and 4 bases from J, leaving 15 bases between. The CDR3 sequence is 16 residues long. CDR1 is LNHDA, CDR2 SQIVND, per germline (reference sequence). The CDR3 DNA reads as TGTGCCAGTAGTATGGGGCAGGGGACGGGCACCGGGGAGCTGTTTTTT. This codes for CASSMGQGTGTGELFF.

The chain recombines TRBV28 with TRBJ2-3, with TRBD2 as a possible D gene (6 bases). This CDR3 is built from 18 residues. The V gene's germline CDR1 is MDHEN and CDR2 SYDVKM. The ends were cut back, 4 bases at V and 0 bases at J, with 20 bases in the middle. The CDR3 reads CASSSRDKSGLSTDTQYF. CDR3 sequence (DNA): TGTGCCAGCAGTTCCCGCGACAAAAGCGGGCTAAGCACAGATACGCAGTATTTT.

This clone showed up just a few times. The gene calls are TRBV4-2 and TRBJ2-5, with 8 bases lining up with TRBD1. The J call may be wrong; the DNA end is better matched by TRBJ2-7. The CDR3 runs to 14 residues. CDR1 is LGHNA and CDR2 is YNFKEQ in the germline V gene. CDR3 nucleotides: TGTGCCAGCAGGAGGGGGACAGGTCCCTACGAGCAGTACTTC. Amino acids: CASRRGTGPYEQYF.

This clone was seen only a few times. Different DNA sequences within this sample yield the same CDR3. The chain combines TRBV7-2 with TRBJ1-5; D is unclear. Trimming left V 3 bases short and J 1 base short, with 4 bases between. The germline V gene has CDR1 SGHTA and CDR2 FQGNSA. The CDR3 is 13 residues long. The CDR3 bases are TGTGCCAGCAGCTTGTCGAGCAATCAGCCCCAGCATTTT. Translating it yields CASSLSSNQPQHF.

This chain links TRBV5-4 with TRBJ1-1, with D perhaps matching TRBD1 (6 bases). The CDR3 is 15 amino acids. Trimming left V 2 bases short and J 1 base short, with 12 bases between. Germline V CDR1 and CDR2: SGHNT, YYREEE (reference sequence). This CDR3 is CASSFQTDRNTEAFF. The DNA for the CDR3 is TGTGCCAGCAGCTTCCAGACGGACAGGAACACTGAAGCTTTCTTT.

This rearrangement joins TRBV5-5 to TRBJ2-2, with 8 bases matching TRBD1. The CDR3 length is 16 residues. Germline V gives CDR1 SGHKS, CDR2 YYEKEE (reference sequence). V shed 0 bases, J shed 3 bases, and the junction held 4 bases outside the gene matches. The CDR3 sequence is CASSLGTGIDTGELFF. The CDR3 nucleotides are TGTGCCAGCAGCTTGGGGACAGGGATTGACACCGGGGAGCTGTTTTTT.

This clone was counted only a few times. This chain connects TRBV21-1 to TRBJ2-1; the table's D call, TRBD2, was not checked against the DNA. TRBV21-1 is deemed a pseudogene. The CDR3 runs to 13 residues. The CDR3 sequence: CASSKRAYNEQFF. DNA for the CDR3: TGTGCCAGCAGCAAAAGAGCCTACAATGAGCAGTTCTTC.

The genes are TRBV7-9 and TRBJ2-3, with D possibly being TRBD2 (7 bases). The CDR3 has 15 amino acids. Germline V gene lookup returns CDR1 SEHNR and CDR2 FQNEAQ (reference sequence). V was trimmed by 5 bases and J by 3 bases, leaving 15 bases between them. The CDR3 reads CASSRNRGGTDTQYF. CDR3 coding DNA: TGTGCCAGCAGCCGAAATAGGGGGGGAACAGATACGCAGTATTTT.

This clone was recorded once. This chain links TRBV5-4 with TRBJ2-1; 12 nucleotides agree with TRBD2. The CDR3 runs to 16 residues. Germline loops: CDR1 SGHNT, CDR2 YYREEE (reference sequence). The V segment lost 0 bases and the J segment 6 bases; nucleotides outside the gene matches: 4. CDR3 DNA sequence: TGTGCCAGCAGCTTGGGAGGACTAGCGGGACGCAATGAGCAGTTCTTC. This gives the protein CASSLGGLAGRNEQFF.

The chain joins TRBV5-6 to TRBJ2-2, with D perhaps matching TRBD1 (6 bases). The V gene lost 5 bases and the J gene lost 0 bases, with 8 bases spanning the gap. Germline V CDR1 and CDR2: SGHDT, YYEEEE. CDR3 length: 14 residues. The chain's CDR3 is CASRGQTNTGELFF. In nucleotides, the CDR3 is TGTGCCAGCAGAGGACAGACGAACACCGGGGAGCTGTTTTTT.

The rearrangement links TRBV5-6 to TRBJ2-7, with D perhaps matching TRBD1 (6 bases). V lost 4 bases to trimming and J lost 4 bases, with 24 bases between them. This CDR3 region has 17 residues. The germline V gene has CDR1 SGHDT and CDR2 YYEEEE. The CDR3 here is CASSDIRDPTTGYEQYF. The DNA of the CDR3 is TGTGCCAGCAGCGATATCCGGGACCCCACTACAGGGTACGAGCAGTACTTC.

V is TRBV19 and J is TRBJ2-7, with 8 positions matching TRBD1. J gave up 5 bases and V 8 bases, and 5 bases lay outside the gene matches. The CDR3 spans 12 residues. Germline CDR1 reads LNHDA; CDR2 reads SQIVND (reference sequence). Written as DNA, the CDR3 is TGTGCCAGTCGGGACAGGAGAAACGAGCAGTACTTC. Protein product: CASRDRRNEQYF.

The chain employs TRBV18 and TRBJ1-2; 7 bases are shared with TRBD1. V lost 2 bases to trimming and J lost 7 bases; unmatched junction nucleotides: 10. CDR1 and CDR2 from the germline V gene are KGHSH and LQKENI. This CDR3 has 15 amino acids. The CDR3 region is CASSPEGAVGVGYTF. CDR3 nucleotides: TGTGCCAGCTCACCAGAGGGGGCTGTAGGAGTTGGCTACACCTTC.

The chain combines TRBV7-9 with TRBJ2-2; D might be TRBD1 (5 bases). V was shortened by 5 bases and J by 3 bases, with 16 bases between the two germline ends. CDR1 is SEHNR, CDR2 FQNEAQ, per germline (reference sequence). This CDR3 spans 16 amino acids. The CDR3 DNA reads TGTGCCAGCAGCCGTGCGACAGCCCGAGACACCGGGGAGCTGTTTTTT. This encodes CASSRATARDTGELFF.

This chain uses TRBV27 with TRBJ1-5; 9 bases agree with TRBD1. The CDR3 loop spans 16 amino acids. The junction had 11 bases not matched to a gene; V was cut back by 8 bases and J by 3 bases. Germline values: CDR1 MNHEY, CDR2 SMNVEV (reference sequence). DNA for the CDR3: TGTGCCAGCGGCCCCCTGGGACAGGGTGACAATCAGCCCCAGCATTTT. Residues: CASGPLGQGDNQPQHF.

V and J are TRBV18 and TRBJ2-1, with 9 positions matching TRBD2. CDR3 length: 16 amino acids. CDR1 KGHSH and CDR2 LQKENI come from the germline V gene. V dropped 3 bases and J dropped 9; count of bases not matched to a gene: 12. The CDR3 loop reads CASSPVLGLARPEQFF. In DNA, the CDR3 is TGTGCCAGCTCACCTGTCCTGGGACTAGCTCGGCCTGAGCAGTTCTTC.

Here the CDR3 DNA reads TGCGCCAGCAGGAGGAATGAAAAACTGTTTTTT. Protein: CASRRNEKLFF. The V call is TRBV4-1, the J call TRBJ1-4; no firm D call. Trimming stripped 6 bases from V and 5 bases from J, with 4 bases between. Germline CDR1 and CDR2: MGHRA and YSYEKL. This CDR3 region has 11 residues.